This T cell receptor (beta chain) was documented in a study of blood T cell repertoires in COVID-19. Participants were aged about 18 to 100 years from around 26 US areas. Those designated as exposed participants met a COVID-19 case within 2 weeks before study entry. Method: immunoSEQ multiplex PCR; TCRdb's copy keeps in-frame clones and lacks some. In the table there are more than 150,000 clones, nearly 80% of which are singletons. Germline-derived CDR1 and CDR2 are LNHDA and SQIVND (reference sequence). The CDR3 has 15 amino acids. With V trimmed by 3 bases and J by 4 bases, 5 bases remained unmatched.

V is TRBV19 and J is TRBJ1-1; 10 bases map to TRBD1. The receptor was isolated from a man in his sixties who had been exposed to COVID-19. Input material: PBMCs or T cells enriched from blood (not recorded which). The CDR3 nucleotides read TGTGCCAGTAGTATCCCGACAGGGGGCATCACTGAAGCTTTCTTT. As protein: CASSIPTGGITEAFF.